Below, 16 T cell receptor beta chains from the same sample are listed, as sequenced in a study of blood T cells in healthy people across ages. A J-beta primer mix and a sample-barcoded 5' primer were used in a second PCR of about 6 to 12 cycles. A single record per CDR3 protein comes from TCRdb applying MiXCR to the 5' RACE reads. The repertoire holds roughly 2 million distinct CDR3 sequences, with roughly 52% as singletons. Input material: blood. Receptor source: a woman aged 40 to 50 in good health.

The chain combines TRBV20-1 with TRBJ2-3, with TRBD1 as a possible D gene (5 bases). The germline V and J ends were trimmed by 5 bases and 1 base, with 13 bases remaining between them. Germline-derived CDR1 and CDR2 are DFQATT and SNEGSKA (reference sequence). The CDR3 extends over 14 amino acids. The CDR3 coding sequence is TGCAGTGCTCCAGGGATGGAAGGCACAGATACGCAGTATTTT. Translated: CSAPGMEGTDTQYF.

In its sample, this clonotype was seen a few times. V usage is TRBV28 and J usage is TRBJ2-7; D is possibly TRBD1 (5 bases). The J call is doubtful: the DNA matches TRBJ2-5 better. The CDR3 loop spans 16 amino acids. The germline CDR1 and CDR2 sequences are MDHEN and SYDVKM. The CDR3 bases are TGTGCCAGCAGTTTATTAGGCAGGGTAGAGGAAGAGACCCAGTACTTC. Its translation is CASSLLGRVEEETQYF.

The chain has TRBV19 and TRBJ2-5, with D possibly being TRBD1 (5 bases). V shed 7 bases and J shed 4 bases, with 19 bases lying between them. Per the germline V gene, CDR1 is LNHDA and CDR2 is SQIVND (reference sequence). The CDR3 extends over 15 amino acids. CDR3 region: CASKIWQGGRETQYF. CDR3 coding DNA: TGTGCCAGTAAGATCTGGCAGGGTGGGCGAGAGACCCAGTACTTC. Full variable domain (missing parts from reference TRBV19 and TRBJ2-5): DGGITQSPKYLFRKEGQNVTLSCEQNLNHDAMYWYRQDPGQGLRLIYYSQIVNDFQKGDIAEGYSVSREKKESFPLTVTSAQKNPTAFYLCASKIWQGGRETQYFGPGTRLLVL.

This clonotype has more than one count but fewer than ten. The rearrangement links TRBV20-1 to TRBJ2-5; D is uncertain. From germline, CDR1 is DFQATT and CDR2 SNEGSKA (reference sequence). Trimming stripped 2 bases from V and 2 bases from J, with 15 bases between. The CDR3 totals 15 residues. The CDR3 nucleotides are TGCAGTGCTAGACCCCTTCACCCGACACAAGAGACCCAGTACTTC. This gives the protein CSARPLHPTQETQYF.

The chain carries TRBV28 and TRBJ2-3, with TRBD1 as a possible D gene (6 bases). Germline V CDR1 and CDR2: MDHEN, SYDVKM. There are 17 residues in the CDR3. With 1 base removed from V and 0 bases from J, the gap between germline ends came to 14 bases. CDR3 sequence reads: CASSLYPADRSTDTQYF. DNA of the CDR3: TGTGCCAGCAGTTTATACCCGGCGGACAGAAGCACAGATACGCAGTATTTT.

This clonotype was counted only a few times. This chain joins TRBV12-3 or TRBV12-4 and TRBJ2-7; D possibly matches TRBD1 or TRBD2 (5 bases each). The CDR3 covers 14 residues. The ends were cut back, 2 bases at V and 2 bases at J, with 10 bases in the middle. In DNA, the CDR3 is TGTGCCAGCAGTTTATCGGGACGCACCTACGAGCAGTACTTC. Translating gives CASSLSGRTYEQYF.

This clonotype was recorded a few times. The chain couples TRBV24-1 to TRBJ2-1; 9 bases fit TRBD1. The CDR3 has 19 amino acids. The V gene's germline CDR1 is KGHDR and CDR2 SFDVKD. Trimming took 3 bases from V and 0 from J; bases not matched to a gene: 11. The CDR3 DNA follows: TGTGCCACCAGTGATCCCACCGTCTTGACAGGGGGCTCCTACAATGAGCAGTTCTTC. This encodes CATSDPTVLTGGSYNEQFF.

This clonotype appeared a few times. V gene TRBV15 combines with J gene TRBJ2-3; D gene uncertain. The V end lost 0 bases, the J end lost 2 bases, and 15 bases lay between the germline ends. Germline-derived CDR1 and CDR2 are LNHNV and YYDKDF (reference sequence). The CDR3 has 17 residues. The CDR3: CATSRDYGVRATDTQYF. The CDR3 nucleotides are TGTGCCACCAGCAGAGATTATGGGGTCAGAGCCACAGATACGCAGTATTTT.

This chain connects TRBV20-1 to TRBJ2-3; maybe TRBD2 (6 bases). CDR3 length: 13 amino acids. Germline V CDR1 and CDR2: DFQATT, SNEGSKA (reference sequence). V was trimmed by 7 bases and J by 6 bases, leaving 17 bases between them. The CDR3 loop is CSGRPTSKDTQYF. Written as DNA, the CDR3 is TGCAGTGGGCGTCCAACTAGCAAGGATACGCAGTATTTT.

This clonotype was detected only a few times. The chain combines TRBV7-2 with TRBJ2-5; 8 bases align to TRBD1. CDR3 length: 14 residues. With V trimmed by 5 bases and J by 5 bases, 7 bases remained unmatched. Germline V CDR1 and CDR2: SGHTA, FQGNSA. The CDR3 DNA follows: TGTGCCAGCAGCCACGACAGGGGCTACGAGACCCAGTACTTC. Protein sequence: CASSHDRGYETQYF.

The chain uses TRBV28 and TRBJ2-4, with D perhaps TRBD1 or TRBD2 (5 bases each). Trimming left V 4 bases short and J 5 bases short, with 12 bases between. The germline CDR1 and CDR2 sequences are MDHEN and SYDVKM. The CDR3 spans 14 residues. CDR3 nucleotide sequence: TGTGCCAGCAGTTCACCGCGAGGGGAAAACATTCAGTACTTC. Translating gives CASSSPRGENIQYF.

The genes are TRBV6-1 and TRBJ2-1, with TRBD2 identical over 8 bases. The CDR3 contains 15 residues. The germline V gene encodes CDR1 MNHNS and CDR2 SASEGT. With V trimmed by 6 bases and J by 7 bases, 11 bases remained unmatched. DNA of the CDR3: TGTGCCAGCAGGGGGACTAGGAGAGAGTGGAATGAGCAGTTCTTC. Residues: CASRGTRREWNEQFF.

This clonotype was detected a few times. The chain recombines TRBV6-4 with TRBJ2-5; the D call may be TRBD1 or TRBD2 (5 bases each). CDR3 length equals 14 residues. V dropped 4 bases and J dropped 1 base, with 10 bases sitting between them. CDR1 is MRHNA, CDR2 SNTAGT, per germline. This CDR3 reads CASSGAGTQETQYF. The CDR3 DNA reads TGTGCCAGCAGTGGTGCAGGGACCCAAGAGACCCAGTACTTC.

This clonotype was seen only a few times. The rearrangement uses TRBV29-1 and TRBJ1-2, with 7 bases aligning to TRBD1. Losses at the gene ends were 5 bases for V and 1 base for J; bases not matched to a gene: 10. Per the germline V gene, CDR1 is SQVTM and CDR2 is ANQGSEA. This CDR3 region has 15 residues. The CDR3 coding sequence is TGCAGCGTTTTGAGGCCCGGGACAGTTAACTATGGCTACACCTTC. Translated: CSVLRPGTVNYGYTF.

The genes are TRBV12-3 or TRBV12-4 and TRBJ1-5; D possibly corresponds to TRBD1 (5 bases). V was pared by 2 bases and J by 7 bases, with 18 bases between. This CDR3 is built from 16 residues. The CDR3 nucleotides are TGTGCCAGCAGTTTAAACTCACAGGTTGCAGGGCAGCCCCAGCATTTT. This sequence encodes CASSLNSQVAGQPQHF.

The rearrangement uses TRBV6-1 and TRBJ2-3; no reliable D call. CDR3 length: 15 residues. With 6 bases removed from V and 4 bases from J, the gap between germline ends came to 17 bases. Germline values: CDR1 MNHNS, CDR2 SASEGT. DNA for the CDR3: TGTGCCAGCAGAAAAGACTCCGCTGGGGCAGATACGCAGTATTTT. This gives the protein CASRKDSAGADTQYF.